These 16 T cell receptor beta chains came from one sample sequenced in a study of shared clonotypes between healthy human individuals (dated by TCRdb to the early 2020s). Library generation was performed with the immunoSEQ multiplex PCR assay. The clones in this table, taken by TCRdb from immuneACCESS, are in-frame only. Not every clone is retained; where verified, under half of the shortfall comes from an unresolved V gene, and the cause of the rest is unknown. The sample data list about 490,000 clones, and 76% of these were observed just once. Of the sample, over 10% is held by the ten largest clones. The sequencing input was PBMCs. The receptors were sampled from a woman aged 40-49 years in good health. Some clones in this sample may be carry-over from other donors' samples.

The V gene is TRBV6-5, the J gene TRBJ2-5, with 11 bases fitting TRBD2. Trimming took 6 bases from V and 5 from J; bases not matched to a gene: 5. The germline CDR1 and CDR2 sequences are MNHEY and SVGAGI. This CDR3 spans 14 amino acids. CDR3 loop: CASRRTSGWETQYF. The CDR3 DNA sequence: TGTGCCAGCAGACGGACTAGCGGGTGGGAGACCCAGTACTTC.

This clone appeared many times. The rearrangement links TRBV19 to TRBJ2-7; no definite D call. The germline V gene encodes CDR1 LNHDA and CDR2 SQIVND (reference sequence). CDR3 size: 14 residues. Trimming cost V 5 bases and J 5 bases, with 16 bases left between them. In nucleotides, the CDR3 is TGTGCCAGTAGTGCGGTCTGGGGAACTGACGAGCAGTACTTC. This translates into CASSAVWGTDEQYF.

The rearrangement links TRBV4-3 to TRBJ2-1; D ambiguous. Germline V gene sequence: CDR1 LGHNA, CDR2 YSLEER. This CDR3 spans 16 amino acids. V was shortened by 1 base and J by 2 bases, with 12 bases between the two germline ends. CDR3 nucleotide sequence: TGCGCCAGCAGCCAAGTTCGGGCAGAAGCCTACAATGAGCAGTTCTTC. It translates to CASSQVRAEAYNEQFF.

The count of this clone is one. The genes are TRBV10-3 and TRBJ1-5; 7 bases agree with TRBD1. CDR1 is ENHRY and CDR2 is SYGVKD in the germline V gene. The CDR3 has 17 residues. V shed 6 bases and J 1 base; nucleotides not matched to a gene: 12. CDR3 DNA sequence: TGTGCCATCAGCGGGGGACAGCTACTATCGAGCAATCAGCCCCAGCATTTT. This gives the protein CAISGGQLLSSNQPQHF.

The rearrangement links TRBV27 to TRBJ1-1; the D is unclear. CDR3 length: 19 amino acids. Germline V gives CDR1 MNHEY, CDR2 SMNVEV (reference sequence). Trimming stripped 0 bases from V and 5 bases from J, with 25 bases between. CDR3 loop: CASSLSAWSSVIRLTEAFF. The CDR3 nucleotides are TGTGCCAGCAGTTTATCCGCTTGGTCGAGTGTAATTCGCCTAACTGAAGCTTTCTTT.

J is TRBJ2-5 and V is TRBV14; 11 bases are a match to TRBD1. The CDR3 sequence is 15 residues long. V dropped 4 bases and J dropped 4; count of bases not matched to a gene: 5. Germline CDR1 and CDR2: SGHDN and FVKESK. CDR3 amino acids: CASSPWTGGLETQYF. In DNA, the CDR3 is TGTGCCAGCAGCCCCTGGACAGGGGGCCTAGAGACCCAGTACTTC.

This chain joins TRBV27 and TRBJ1-1; TRBD1 aligns across 8 bases. This CDR3 is built from 15 residues. CDR1 MNHEY and CDR2 SMNVEV come from the germline V gene (reference sequence). V lost 3 bases and J lost 6; bases outside the gene matches: 9. For the CDR3, the DNA is TGTGCCAGCAGTTTCCGACCACAGGGGGAAGCTGAAGCTTTCTTT. Protein sequence: CASSFRPQGEAEAFF.

The rearrangement joins TRBV6-6 to TRBJ2-3; 7 positions match TRBD1. There are 12 residues in the CDR3. The V and J ends lost 4 bases and 6 bases, in that order; junction bases with no gene match: 1. Germline CDR1 reads MNHNY; CDR2 reads SVGAGI (reference sequence). The chain's CDR3 is CASSSTGDTQYF. Written as DNA, the CDR3 is TGTGCCAGCAGTTCGACAGGGGATACGCAGTATTTT.

The V call is TRBV5-1, the J call TRBJ2-3, with 10 positions matching TRBD2. Germline V gives CDR1 SGHRS, CDR2 YFSETQ. V trimming: 1 base; J trimming: 0 bases; junction bases outside the gene matches: 5. The CDR3 has 17 residues. The CDR3 reads CASSLFLAGASTDTQYF. The CDR3 nucleotides are TGCGCCAGCAGCTTGTTCCTAGCGGGAGCGAGCACAGATACGCAGTATTTT. The entire variable domain, with the rest obtained from reference TRBV5-1 and TRBJ2-3, is as follows: KAGVTQTPRYLIKTRGQQVTLSCSPISGHRSVSWYQQTPGQGLQFLFEYFSETQRNKGNFPGRFSGRQFSNSRSEMNVSTLELGDSALYLCASSLFLAGASTDTQYFGPGTRLTVL.

The chain has TRBV19 and TRBJ1-4; TRBD1 aligns across 7 bases. The CDR3 is 14 amino acids. Trimming removed 3 bases from V and 5 bases from J; junction bases left unmatched: 3. Germline CDR1 is LNHDA and CDR2 is SQIVND (reference sequence). CDR3 amino acids: CASSIVGQNEKLFF. DNA for the CDR3: TGTGCCAGTAGTATTGTGGGACAGAATGAAAAACTGTTTTTT.

Only one count was recorded for this clone. The chain joins TRBV7-3 to TRBJ1-1; the D gene is possibly TRBD1 (6 bases). CDR3 length: 15 residues. Trimming removed 5 bases at V and 1 base at J, with 14 bases between. Germline CDR1 SGHTA, CDR2 FQGTGA. The CDR3: CASSKGGLGNTEAFF. CDR3 bases: TGTGCCAGCAGCAAGGGGGGGCTAGGGAACACTGAAGCTTTCTTT.

This clone appeared once. The chain employs TRBV6-5 and TRBJ1-2; no definite D call. V was pared by 7 bases and J by 6 bases, with 18 bases between. The CDR3 is made up of 14 amino acids. The germline V gene encodes CDR1 MNHEY and CDR2 SVGAGI. The CDR3 DNA is TGTGCCAGCACCACGGACGGATCGCGTGATGGCTACACCTTC. Translation: CASTTDGSRDGYTF.

This sequence joins TRBV7-2 and TRBJ2-1; TRBD2 matches at 11 bases. The CDR3 consists of 16 residues. Germline CDR1 is SGHTA and CDR2 is FQGNSA. V lost 2 bases, J lost 8 bases, and 8 bases stayed unmatched. CDR3 DNA: TGTGCCAGCAGCTTATCGGCGACTAGCGGGGCCTATGAGCAGTTCTTC. It translates to CASSLSATSGAYEQFF.

The genes are TRBV29-1 and TRBJ1-1; 9 nucleotides agree with TRBD1. Per germline, CDR1 SQVTM and CDR2 ANQGSEA. The CDR3 contains 13 residues. Unmatched junction bases numbered 5, after V lost 7 bases and J lost 2 bases. The CDR3 DNA sequence: TGCAGCGCCCAGACAGGGGGTAACACTGAAGCTTTCTTT. Its translation is CSAQTGGNTEAFF.

J is TRBJ2-6 and V is TRBV28, with 7 nucleotides matching TRBD1. The CDR3 loop spans 18 amino acids. Germline V lookup: CDR1 MDHEN, CDR2 SYDVKM. Germline trimming cut 5 bases from V and 2 bases from J; bases unmatched to any gene: 12. The CDR3 loop is CASSPPRGGVAGANVLTF. The CDR3 DNA follows: TGTGCCAGCAGTCCTCCCCGAGGGGGCGTGGCTGGGGCCAACGTCCTGACTTTC.

For the CDR3, the DNA is TGTGCCAGCTCACTGACAGGGAAGAACACTGAAGCTTTCTTT. Protein: CASSLTGKNTEAFF. The chain links TRBV18 to TRBJ1-1, with 7 bases lining up with TRBD1. Germline CDR1 reads KGHSH; CDR2 reads LQKENI. The V segment lost 4 bases and the J segment 1 base; nucleotides outside the gene matches: 3. This CDR3 contains 14 residues.